Presented here are 30 T cell receptor beta chains from one specimen sequenced in a study of graft-versus-host responses after intestinal transplantation. Once graft tissue had been processed, intraepithelial and lamina propria lymphocytes were released. TCRdb keeps only in-frame clones here, not all; method: immunoSEQ multiplex PCR. The data hold nearly 15,000 clones, with around three fifths observed a single time. The sample consisted of ileum tissue, taken 524 days after transplant. The receptors stem from a human patient who received an intestinal transplant, so some T cells may come from the graft donor.

The V and J genes are TRBV18 and TRBJ2-7; D is uncertain. The CDR3 totals 13 residues. CDR1 is KGHSH, CDR2 LQKENI, per germline. V lost 3 bases, J lost 1 base, and 7 bases lay in between. The chain's CDR3 is CASSPGLSYEQYF. Written as DNA, the CDR3 is TGTGCCAGCTCACCGGGCCTGTCCTACGAGCAGTACTTC. Combining the CDR3 with reference TRBV18 and TRBJ2-7 gives the whole variable domain NAGVMQNPRHLVRRRGQEARLRCSPMKGHSHVYWYRQLPEEGLKFMVYLQKENIIDESGMPKERFSAEFPKEGPSILRIQQVVRGDSAAYFCASSPGLSYEQYFGPGTRLTVT.

This clone was seen just once. V is TRBV9 and J is TRBJ1-6; no definite D call. This CDR3 has 15 residues. CDR1 is SGDLS and CDR2 is YYNGEE in the germline V gene. Trimming cost V 0 bases and J 0 bases, with 4 bases left between them. The CDR3 is CASSVGSSYNSPLHF. CDR3 nucleotides: TGTGCCAGCAGCGTAGGGAGCTCCTATAATTCACCCCTCCACTTT.

The chain is built from TRBV6-6 and TRBJ2-7, with TRBD1 matching over 9 bases. CDR1 and CDR2 (germline): MNHNY, SVGAGI (reference sequence). The CDR3 sequence is 16 residues long. The V gene end was trimmed by 2 bases and the J gene end by 0 bases; junction bases not matched to a gene: 5. CDR3 sequence (DNA): TGTGCCAGCAGTTACCCGGGACAGGGAGGCTCCTACGAGCAGTACTTC. Residues: CASSYPGQGGSYEQYF.

CDR3 sequence (DNA): TGTGCCAGCAGCTTATTTAGATCCGGGGTGGGAGAGACCCAGTACTTC. This gives the protein CASSLFRSGVGETQYF. The chain combines TRBV11-2 with TRBJ2-5; D perhaps matches TRBD2 (5 bases). V lost 2 bases and J lost 4, with 17 bases in between. Germline V gives CDR1 SGHAT, CDR2 FQNNGV. This CDR3 spans 16 amino acids. Based on the CDR3 plus reference TRBV11-2 and TRBJ2-5, the full variable domain is EAGVAQSPRYKIIEKRQSVAFWCNPISGHATLYWYQQILGQGPKLLIQFQNNGVVDDSQLPKDRFSAERLKGVDSTLKIQPAKLEDSAVYLCASSLFRSGVGETQYFGPGTRLLVL.

The chain employs TRBV30 and TRBJ2-2; D is undetermined. Germline CDR1 is GTSNPN and CDR2 is SVGIG (reference sequence). The CDR3 sequence is 15 residues long. The ends were cut back, 3 bases at V and 2 bases at J, with 13 bases in the middle. CDR3 in DNA: TGTGCCTGGAGGGAAAATGGGCGAAACACCGGGGAGCTGTTTTTT. Protein product: CAWRENGRNTGELFF.

By frequency in the sample, this clone is medium-sized. The DNA for the CDR3 is TGTGCCAGCAGCTTAGCCAGCGGGGGGGCTTACGAGCAGTACTTC. It is translated as CASSLASGGAYEQYF. The chain has TRBV7-6 and TRBJ2-7; 10 bases match TRBD2. J gave up 4 bases and V 0 bases, and 3 bases lay outside the gene matches. Germline CDR1 SGHVS, CDR2 FNYEAQ. The CDR3 extends over 15 amino acids.

This clone was recorded a few times. V gene TRBV5-1 combines with J gene TRBJ1-1, with D possibly TRBD1 on 6 matching bases. V lost 5 bases, J lost 2 bases, and 13 bases lay in between. The CDR3 runs to 14 residues. Germline V gene lookup returns CDR1 SGHRS and CDR2 YFSETQ. The CDR3 reads CASRLQGVNTEAFF. In DNA form, the CDR3 reads TGCGCCAGCAGGTTACAGGGTGTAAACACTGAAGCTTTCTTT. Looking up the rest from reference TRBV5-1 and TRBJ1-1 gives the full variable domain: KAGVTQTPRYLIKTRGQQVTLSCSPISGHRSVSWYQQTPGQGLQFLFEYFSETQRNKGNFPGRFSGRQFSNSRSEMNVSTLELGDSALYLCASRLQGVNTEAFFGQGTRLTVV.

The chain has TRBV4-3 and TRBJ2-6, with TRBD1 matching 10 bases. V lost 4 bases to trimming and J lost 2 bases; unmatched junction nucleotides: 2. Germline CDR1 reads LGHNA; CDR2 reads YSLEER. This CDR3 comprises 16 residues. CDR3 in amino acids: CASSPTGGTGANVLTF. The CDR3 DNA sequence: TGCGCCAGCAGCCCGACAGGGGGCACTGGGGCCAACGTCCTGACTTTC.

The genes are TRBV27 and TRBJ2-2; 10 bases map to TRBD1. The V gene's germline CDR1 is MNHEY and CDR2 SMNVEV (reference sequence). The CDR3 is 17 amino acids. J was trimmed by 3 bases and V by 3 bases; bases with no gene match: 7. The CDR3 nucleotides are TGTGCCAGCAGTTTTCGCCCCGGGACAGGGGACACCGGGGAGCTGTTTTTT. Translation gives CASSFRPGTGDTGELFF.

The V call is TRBV7-2, the J call TRBJ2-7, with 10 bases lining up with TRBD2. The trim removed 5 bases at V and 2 bases at J, leaving 9 bases unmatched. There are 16 residues in the CDR3. CDR1 and CDR2 (germline): SGHTA, FQGNSA. This CDR3 is CASSEGPGLAAYEQYF. For the CDR3, the DNA is TGTGCCAGCAGCGAAGGACCCGGACTAGCGGCCTACGAGCAGTACTTC.

The CDR3 is CASSRSGTANYGYTF. CDR3 bases: TGTGCCAGCAGCCGCTCCGGGACAGCTAACTATGGCTACACCTTC. This sequence joins TRBV7-2 and TRBJ1-2; 7 positions match TRBD1. The CDR3 is 15 amino acids. CDR1 is SGHTA and CDR2 is FQGNSA in the germline V gene. The junction had 6 bases not matched to a gene; V was cut back by 5 bases and J by 0 bases.

This chain joins TRBV19 and TRBJ1-1; D unresolved. This CDR3 region has 13 residues. V lost 3 bases and J 1 base, leaving 6 bases between the germline ends. Germline lookup yields CDR1 LNHDA and CDR2 SQIVND (reference sequence). Written as DNA, the CDR3 is TGTGCCAGTAGTATGACGGGGAACACTGAAGCTTTCTTT. The encoded protein is CASSMTGNTEAFF.

This clone occurred a few times. The V and J genes are TRBV6-6 and TRBJ2-7; 9 bases fit TRBD2. This CDR3 contains 14 residues. The V gene's germline CDR1 is MNHNY and CDR2 SVGAGI (reference sequence). The J segment lost 2 bases and the V segment lost 7 bases, leaving 6 bases of the junction unmatched. CDR3 nucleotide sequence: TGTGCCAGCAAAAGCGGGGGGCTCGCCTACGAGCAGTACTTC. Amino acid sequence: CASKSGGLAYEQYF.

The CDR3 DNA is TGCGCCAGCAGCCCCGGACATATACCGAGTACTGAAGCTTTCTTT. Translation gives CASSPGHIPSTEAFF. This rearrangement joins TRBV5-1 to TRBJ1-1; D is perhaps TRBD1 (5 bases). The V end lost 4 bases, the J end lost 5 bases, and 18 bases lay between the germline ends. CDR1 is SGHRS, CDR2 YFSETQ, per germline. CDR3 length: 15 amino acids.

This chain connects TRBV7-2 to TRBJ2-5; D may be TRBD1 (6 bases). CDR1 SGHTA and CDR2 FQGNSA come from the germline V gene. V was shortened by 2 bases and J by 5 bases, with 15 bases between the two germline ends. This CDR3 comprises 15 residues. CDR3 coding DNA: TGTGCCAGCAGCTTATGGTCACAGGGAAGGGAGACCCAGTACTTC. It encodes CASSLWSQGRETQYF. Full variable domain (remainder filled in from reference TRBV7-2 and TRBJ2-5): GAGVSQSPSNKVTEKGKDVELRCDPISGHTALYWYRQSLGQGLEFLIYFQGNSAPDKSGLPSDRFSAERTGGSVSTLTIQRTQQEDSAVYLCASSLWSQGRETQYFGPGTRLLVL.

In DNA, the CDR3 is TGCGCCAGCAGCTTGAATTATATCTACGAGCAGTACTTC. Protein product: CASSLNYIYEQYF. This chain links TRBV5-1 with TRBJ2-7, with unresolved D. Trimming took 1 base from V and 3 from J, leaving 8 bases between them. The CDR3 is made up of 13 amino acids. CDR1 and CDR2 (germline): SGHRS, YFSETQ. The whole variable domain, filled in from reference TRBV5-1 and TRBJ2-7, reads KAGVTQTPRYLIKTRGQQVTLSCSPISGHRSVSWYQQTPGQGLQFLFEYFSETQRNKGNFPGRFSGRQFSNSRSEMNVSTLELGDSALYLCASSLNYIYEQYFGPGTRLTVT.

Points on this clone: A much larger clone lies a single base off, so this may be a read error. The chain has TRBV5-5 and TRBJ1-1, with D maybe TRBD1 (5 bases). The V gene lost 1 base and the J gene lost 1 base, with 5 bases spanning the gap. Looked up from germline, CDR1 is SGHKS and CDR2 is YYEKEE (reference sequence). There are 13 residues in the CDR3. CDR3 nucleotide sequence: TGTGCCAGCAGCTTGACAGGGAACACTGAAGCTTTCTTT. Its translation is CASSLTGNTEAFF.

The count of this clone is one. J is TRBJ1-2 and V is TRBV13; 9 bases agree with TRBD1. With 5 bases clipped from V and 6 bases from J, the junction kept 10 bases outside the gene matches. The germline V gene has CDR1 PRHDT and CDR2 FYEKMQ (reference sequence). The length of the CDR3 is 15 residues. CDR3 DNA sequence: TGTGCCAGCAGCCGTTTACGGGACAGGGACCATGGCTACACCTTC. This translates into CASSRLRDRDHGYTF.

The genes are TRBV4-3 and TRBJ2-3, with TRBD2 identical over 10 bases. The CDR3 is 15 residues long. Per germline, CDR1 LGHNA and CDR2 YSLEER. Unmatched junction bases numbered 0, after V lost 2 bases and J lost 1 base. The DNA of the CDR3 is TGCGCCAGCAGCCAACTAGCGGGGGGCACAGATACGCAGTATTTT. The encoded protein is CASSQLAGGTDTQYF.

The gene calls are TRBV7-2 and TRBJ1-1; D unresolved. The germline CDR1 and CDR2 sequences are SGHTA and FQGNSA. The CDR3 is 13 residues long. Deletions cut 1 base from V and 4 bases from J, with 7 bases between. The CDR3 DNA follows: TGTGCCAGCAGCTTAGTGGGGAGCACTGAAGCTTTCTTT. It yields the protein CASSLVGSTEAFF.

This chain joins TRBV10-2 and TRBJ2-1; 8 bases map to TRBD1. V was pared by 0 bases and J by 8 bases, with 12 bases of the junction left unmatched. The CDR3 has 17 residues. Per the germline V gene, CDR1 is WSHSY and CDR2 is SAAADI. CDR3 coding DNA: TGCGCCAGCAGTGAGTCGTGGACAGGGAGAATTTTCGATGAGCAGTTCTTC. Translating it yields CASSESWTGRIFDEQFF.

This clone has more than one count but fewer than ten. The J gene is TRBJ2-7, the V gene TRBV5-1, with 9 bases matching TRBD2. From germline, CDR1 is SGHRS and CDR2 YFSETQ. J gave up 3 bases and V 0 bases, and 4 bases lay outside the gene matches. The CDR3 contains 15 residues. The DNA of the CDR3 is TGCGCCAGCAGCTTGGTCCAGCGGGGGGTCTACGAGCAGTACTTC. Residues: CASSLVQRGVYEQYF. Looking up the rest from reference TRBV5-1 and TRBJ2-7 gives the full variable domain: KAGVTQTPRYLIKTRGQQVTLSCSPISGHRSVSWYQQTPGQGLQFLFEYFSETQRNKGNFPGRFSGRQFSNSRSEMNVSTLELGDSALYLCASSLVQRGVYEQYFGPGTRLTVT.

This clone is termed medium-sized. CDR3 protein: CASSLDKNTEAFF. Written as DNA, the CDR3 is TGTGCCAGCAGCTTGGACAAAAACACTGAAGCTTTCTTT. V usage is TRBV5-4 and J usage is TRBJ1-1; no firm D call. V was shortened by 0 bases and J by 2 bases, with 5 bases between the two germline ends. Germline-derived CDR1 and CDR2 are SGHNT and YYREEE (reference sequence). The CDR3 runs to 13 residues.

The chain has TRBV7-2 and TRBJ2-7; TRBD1 agrees at 8 bases. V was pared by 5 bases and J by 4 bases, with 7 bases of the junction left unmatched. This CDR3 contains 14 residues. In germline, CDR1 is SGHTA, CDR2 FQGNSA. CDR3 coding DNA: TGTGCCAGCAGCCCCAGACAGGGGAGGTACGAGCAGTACTTC. Translated, it gives CASSPRQGRYEQYF.

V is TRBV30 and J is TRBJ1-4; no reliable D call. V gave up 3 bases and J gave up 0 bases, with 14 bases separating them. This CDR3 contains 16 residues. Germline CDR1 is GTSNPN and CDR2 is SVGIG (reference sequence). The CDR3 DNA reads as TGTGCCTGGAGCGTGAACACACCTGCAACTAATGAAAAACTGTTTTTT. As protein: CAWSVNTPATNEKLFF.

The sample holds a few counts of this clone. The chain joins TRBV7-9 to TRBJ1-2; possible D gene TRBD1, 6 bases. V was trimmed by 6 bases and J by 4 bases, leaving 15 bases between them. Germline V lookup: CDR1 SEHNR, CDR2 FQNEAQ (reference sequence). The CDR3 loop spans 14 amino acids. For the CDR3, the DNA is TGTGCCAGCAGGGAAGGGGGTGTGGGCTATGGCTACACCTTC. This encodes CASREGGVGYGYTF. Full variable domain (rest looked up from reference TRBV7-9 and TRBJ1-2): DTGVSQNPRHKITKRGQNVTFRCDPISEHNRLYWYRQTLGQGPEFLTYFQNEAQLEKSRLLSDRFSAERPKGSFSTLEIQRTEQGDSAMYLCASREGGVGYGYTFGSGTRLTVV.

This clone was observed a handful of times. V gene TRBV10-2 combines with J gene TRBJ1-4, with 12 nucleotides matching TRBD1. CDR1 WSHSY and CDR2 SAAADI come from the germline V gene. V was clipped by 6 bases and J by 8 bases; unmatched bases: 4. CDR3 length: 14 amino acids. CDR3: CASRTGTGGEKLFF. As DNA, the CDR3 is TGCGCCAGCAGAACCGGGACAGGGGGCGAAAAACTGTTTTTT.

The genes are TRBV4-3 and TRBJ2-3; TRBD2 matches 9 bases. The CDR3 has 19 amino acids. V was clipped by 0 bases and J by 5 bases; unmatched bases: 15. Germline V gene lookup returns CDR1 LGHNA and CDR2 YSLEER. The CDR3 nucleotides read TGCGCCAGCAGCCAAGAAGCCGTAACTGGCGGGGGGGCCAGAGATACGCAGTATTTT. Translated, it gives CASSQEAVTGGGARDTQYF.

The V and J genes are TRBV5-6 and TRBJ2-1; TRBD1 matches 9 bases. Trimming removed 4 bases from V and 1 base from J; junction bases left unmatched: 3. There are 15 residues in the CDR3. Looked up from germline, CDR1 is SGHDT and CDR2 is YYEEEE. In DNA, the CDR3 is TGTGCCAGCAGCGGGGGACAGGGTTCCTACAATGAGCAGTTCTTC. It specifies CASSGGQGSYNEQFF.

V is TRBV18 and J is TRBJ1-1; TRBD1 might be the D (6 bases). The CDR3 contains 13 residues. The V end lost 3 bases, the J end lost 10 bases, and 15 bases lay between the germline ends. Germline CDR1 and CDR2: KGHSH and LQKENI. This chain's CDR3 is CASSPNRDSVAFF. In nucleotides, the CDR3 is TGTGCCAGCTCACCTAACAGGGATTCAGTAGCTTTCTTT.